This T cell receptor beta chain derives from a study of blood T cell repertoires in COVID-19. The wider study: The origin of the acute and convalescent COVID-19 samples was the United States, Italy and Spain. PBMCs, B-cell-depleted T cells, or T cells were the source of the cDNA or gDNA that made up the material.

The authors' processing: Reference gene primer amplification gave nucleated cell count estimates. TCRdb's table, derived via immunoSEQ multiplex PCR, lists solely in-frame clones and lacks some. V and J calls and clone size follow that table, whereas D and trimming were derived from the DNA. The repertoire holds around 200,000 clones, with less than 85% as singletons. The CDR3 loop spans 15 amino acids. The germline CDR1 and CDR2 sequences are SGHRS and YFSETQ. V was trimmed by 0 bases and J by 4 bases, leaving 12 bases between them. The chain has TRBV5-1 and TRBJ2-3, with a possible D match to TRBD1 (6 bases). The origin of this receptor is a human donor in a cohort sampled during active COVID-19. The sample comprised peripheral blood. CDR3 DNA: TGCGCCAGCAGCTTGGGCCAGGGGTCGGCAGATACGCAGTATTTT. Amino acids: CASSLGQGSADTQYF.